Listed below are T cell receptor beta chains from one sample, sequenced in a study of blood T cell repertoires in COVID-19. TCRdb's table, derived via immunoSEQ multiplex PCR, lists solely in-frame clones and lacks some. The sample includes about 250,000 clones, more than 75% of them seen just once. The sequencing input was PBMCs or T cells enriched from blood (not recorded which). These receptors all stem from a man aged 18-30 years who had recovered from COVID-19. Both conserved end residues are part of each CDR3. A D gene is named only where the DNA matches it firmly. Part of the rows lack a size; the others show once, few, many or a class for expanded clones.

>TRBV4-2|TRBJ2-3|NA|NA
TGTGCCAGCAGCTCCGAATTGATAGCCCGAGGGACAGATACGCAGTATTTT
CASSSELIARGTDTQYF
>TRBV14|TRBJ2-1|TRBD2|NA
TGTGCCAGCAGCCTTCGACTAGCGGGGGACACTGAGCAGTTCTTC
CASSLRLAGDTEQFF
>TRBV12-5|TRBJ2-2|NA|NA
TGTGCTAGTGGTTTGGTATACGGGAGTCAGACCGGGGAGCTGTTTTTT
CASGLVYGSQTGELFF
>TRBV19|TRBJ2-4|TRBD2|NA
TGTGCCAGTAGTGAGCGGGGGATAGCGGCGACGGCCAAAAACATTCAGTACTTC
CASSERGIAATAKNIQYF
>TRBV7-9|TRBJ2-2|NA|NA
TGTGCCAGCCACTCAGTTGGGGGCGGGACCGGGGAGCTGTTTTTT
CASHSVGGGTGELFF
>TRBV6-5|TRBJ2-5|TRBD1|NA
TGTGCCAGCAGGGGGACAGGGGAAGAGACCCAGTACTTC
CASRGTGEETQYF
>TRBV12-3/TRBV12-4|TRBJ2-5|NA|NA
TGTGCCAGCAGTTTAGGGGGCTCGGAGACCCAGTACTTC
CASSLGGSETQYF
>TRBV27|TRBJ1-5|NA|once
TGTGCCAGCAGTTTCACTGGTGGCAATCAGCCCCAGCATTTT
CASSFTGGNQPQHF
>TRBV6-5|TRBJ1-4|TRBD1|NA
TGTGCCAGCAGGGATCAGGGGGTGGGGTTCGAAAAACTGTTTTTT
CASRDQGVGFEKLFF
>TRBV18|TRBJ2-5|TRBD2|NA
TGTGCCAGCTCACCCCCCAGCGGGAGTGAAGAGACCCAGTACTTC
CASSPPSGSEETQYF
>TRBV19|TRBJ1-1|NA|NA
TGTGCCAGTAGCCCTGGAGGGAGGGGGGCAAACACTGAAGCTTTCTTT
CASSPGGRGANTEAFF
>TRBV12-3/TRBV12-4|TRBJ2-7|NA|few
TGTGCCAGCAGTTGGATTCGGGGGTACGAGCAGTACTTC
CASSWIRGYEQYF
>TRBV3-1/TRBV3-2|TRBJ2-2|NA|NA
TGTGCCAGCAGCCCCCCCTGGGGCAGGGCGAACACCGGGGAGCTGTTTTTT
CASSPPWGRANTGELFF
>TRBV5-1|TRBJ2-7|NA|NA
TGCGCCAGCAGCGGCCAGGGCTACGAGCAGTACTTC
CASSGQGYEQYF
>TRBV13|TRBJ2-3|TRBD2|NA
TGTGCCAGCAGCTTAGGGACTAGCGGCACAGAAGGCACAGATACGCAGTATTTT
CASSLGTSGTEGTDTQYF
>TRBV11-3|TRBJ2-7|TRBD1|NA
TGTGCCAGCAGACTGAGAGGACAGGGGTCGCACGAGCAGTACTTC
CASRLRGQGSHEQYF
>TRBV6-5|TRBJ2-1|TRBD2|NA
TGTGCCAGCAGTAAGGGACTAGCGGGATTGAGGAAGCAGTTCTTC
CASSKGLAGLRKQFF
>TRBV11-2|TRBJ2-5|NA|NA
TGTGCCAGCAGCCCGGGTCCAGACCAAGAGACCCAGTACTTC
CASSPGPDQETQYF
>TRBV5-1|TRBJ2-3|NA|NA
TGCGCCAGCAGCTCGGAGGGTAGGGGCACCTTCACAGATACGCAGTATTTT
CASSSEGRGTFTDTQYF
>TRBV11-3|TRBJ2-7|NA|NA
TGTGCCAGCAGCTTAGACCAGTTGCGGTCCTACGAGCAGTACTTC
CASSLDQLRSYEQYF
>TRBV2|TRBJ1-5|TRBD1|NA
TGTGCCAGCAGAAGGACAGGGGGTTTCAATCAGCCCCAGCATTTT
CASRRTGGFNQPQHF
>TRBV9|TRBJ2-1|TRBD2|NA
TGTGCCAGCAGCCTAGGAACTAGCGGGAGTCGGAATGAGCAGTTCTTC
CASSLGTSGSRNEQFF
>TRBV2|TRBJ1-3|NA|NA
TGTGCCAGCAGTGTAGCTCAGGGCTCTGGAAACACCATATATTTT
CASSVAQGSGNTIYF
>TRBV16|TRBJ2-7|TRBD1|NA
TGTGCCAGCAGCCAATACCCGGGACAGGCCACCTACGAGCAGTACTTC
CASSQYPGQATYEQYF
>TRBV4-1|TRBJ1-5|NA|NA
TGCGCCAGCAGCCAAGATGGGGCAGGGCGGACTCAGCCCCAGCATTTT
CASSQDGAGRTQPQHF
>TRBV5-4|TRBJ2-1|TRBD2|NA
TGTGCCAGCAGCCGGACTAGCGGGAGGTTTCATGAGCAGTTCTTC
CASSRTSGRFHEQFF
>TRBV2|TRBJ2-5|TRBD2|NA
TGTGCCAGCAGTGAAGGGCTAGAGCGGGAGGGAGAGACCCAGTACTTC
CASSEGLEREGETQYF
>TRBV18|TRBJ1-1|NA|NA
TGTGCCAGCTCAGTTATCTCAGGGGAGACTGAAGCTTTCTTT
CASSVISGETEAFF
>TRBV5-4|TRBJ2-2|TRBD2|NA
TGTGCCAGCAGCGCCGAGACTAGCGGGGGGGCAGGCACCGGGGAGCTGTTTTTT
CASSAETSGGAGTGELFF
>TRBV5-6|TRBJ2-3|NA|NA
TGTGCCAGCAGCTTTGCCAGGGCCACAGATACGCAGTATTTT
CASSFARATDTQYF
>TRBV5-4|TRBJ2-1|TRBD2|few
TGTGCCAGCAGCTTGGGTCTAGCGGGAGAACCGGCGAATGAGCAGTTCTTC
CASSLGLAGEPANEQFF
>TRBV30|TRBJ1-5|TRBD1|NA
TGTGCCTGGAGTGTCCGACAGGGAAACCAGCCCCAGCATTTT
CAWSVRQGNQPQHF
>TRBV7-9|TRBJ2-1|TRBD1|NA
TGTGCCAGCAGCTTATTTTCTGGGACAGGGAGTATCAATGAGCAGTTCTTC
CASSLFSGTGSINEQFF
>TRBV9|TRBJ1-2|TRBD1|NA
TGTGCCAGCAGCTCAGGAGGGACAGGGGCGGCTGGCTACACCTTC
CASSSGGTGAAGYTF
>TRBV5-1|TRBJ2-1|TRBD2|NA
TGCGCCAGCAGCTTGGGGTCAGGGGCGGGAGGGTACAATGAGCAGTTCTTC
CASSLGSGAGGYNEQFF
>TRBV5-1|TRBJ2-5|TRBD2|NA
TGCGCCAGCAGCTTCCTTAGCGGGAGGGCCGTAGAGACCCAGTACTTC
CASSFLSGRAVETQYF
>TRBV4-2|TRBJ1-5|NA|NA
TGTGCCAGCAGCCAAGAGTGGGGCTTTCGAGGGGGATATGTCAATCAGCCCCAGCATTTT
CASSQEWGFRGGYVNQPQHF
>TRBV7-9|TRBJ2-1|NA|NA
TGTGCCAGCAGCTTAGTAGTAGGGCGGGGCCTCTACAATGAGCAGTTCTTC
CASSLVVGRGLYNEQFF
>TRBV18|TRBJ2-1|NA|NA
TGTGCCAGCTCACCACCGAGATCGGGACTGGATATGATCGGTGAGCAGTTCTTC
CASSPPRSGLDMIGEQFF
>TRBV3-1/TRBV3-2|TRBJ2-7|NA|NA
TGTGCCAGCAGCCAAGCTAGGTACGAGCAGTACTTC
CASSQARYEQYF
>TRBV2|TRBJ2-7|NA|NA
TGTGCCAGCAAACCTCAGGGTTACGAGCAGTACTTC
CASKPQGYEQYF
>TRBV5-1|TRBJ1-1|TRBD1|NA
TGCGCCAGCAGCCCCGGGACAGGAGGAACTGAAGCTTTCTTT
CASSPGTGGTEAFF
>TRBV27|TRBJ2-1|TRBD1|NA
TGTGCCAGCAGTTTAGCTATAAGACAGGGGGCCGTAGGTCATGAGCAGTTCTTC
CASSLAIRQGAVGHEQFF
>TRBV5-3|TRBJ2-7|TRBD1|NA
TGTGCCAGAAGCTTACCGGACAGGGGGCTTGTAGAGCAGTACTTC
CARSLPDRGLVEQYF
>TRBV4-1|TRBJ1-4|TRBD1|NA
TGCGCCAGCAGCCGGGAGGGGACAGGGGGTGAAAAACTGTTTTTT
CASSREGTGGEKLFF
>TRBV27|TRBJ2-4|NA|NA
TGTGCCAGCAGGGGGGCGGCCAAAAACATTCAGTACTTC
CASRGAAKNIQYF
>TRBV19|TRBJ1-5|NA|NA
TGTGCCAGTAGTATAGGGACAACTAATCAGCCCCAGCATTTT
CASSIGTTNQPQHF
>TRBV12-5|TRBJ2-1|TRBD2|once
TGTGCTAGTGGTTTGGTCGGACTAGCGGGTCACAATGAGCAGTTCTTC
CASGLVGLAGHNEQFF
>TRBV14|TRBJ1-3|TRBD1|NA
TGTGCCAGCAGCCAAACGGGACAGGACAGCTCTGGAAACACCATATATTTT
CASSQTGQDSSGNTIYF
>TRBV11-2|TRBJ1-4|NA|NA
TGTGCCAGCAGCTTAAGGGTGGCGGGCGGTTCCCTCGCCGAAAAACTGTTTTTT
CASSLRVAGGSLAEKLFF
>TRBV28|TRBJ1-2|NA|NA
TGTGCCAGTTCGAGGGTCCCTGGCTACACCTTC
CASSRVPGYTF
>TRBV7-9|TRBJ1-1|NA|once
TGTGCCAGCAGCTTAGTGGGCAGAAGAATGAACACTGAAGCTTTCTTT
CASSLVGRRMNTEAFF
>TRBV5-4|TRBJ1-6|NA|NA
TGTGCCAGCAGCTTGGACCCGGGGACCTATAATTCACCCCTCCACTTT
CASSLDPGTYNSPLHF
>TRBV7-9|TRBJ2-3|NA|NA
TGTGCCAGCAGCTTGGGAGCGTCCCTAGCAGATACGCAGTATTTT
CASSLGASLADTQYF
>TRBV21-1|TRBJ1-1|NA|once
TGTGCCAGCAGCGCCTTCTCTGGACAGGGCCCCATGAACACTGAAGCTTTCTTT
CASSAFSGQGPMNTEAFF
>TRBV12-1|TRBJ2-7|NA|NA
NA
CASSFGYGTGRYEQYF
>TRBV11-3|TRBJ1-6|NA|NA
TGTGCCAGCAGCTTCATCCTAATGAATTCACCCCTCCACTTT
CASSFILMNSPLHF
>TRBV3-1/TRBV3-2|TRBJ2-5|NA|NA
TGTGCCAGCAGAGCAGGGGCCGAGGGAGAGACCCAGTACTTC
CASRAGAEGETQYF